The entry below gives a single TCR beta chain sequence along with its context. The junction departs from germline at one end; a sequencing error may be responsible. TCRdb processed the 5' RACE reads anew with MiXCR; each CDR3 protein has one entry. The table shows 50,000 to 65,000 distinct CDR3 sequences, with more than 25% occurring only once. CD4+CD45RO+CD25- cells were isolated as memory CD4+ T cells. From germline, CDR1 is SGHVS and CDR2 FNYEAQ. The CDR3 contains 16 residues. The genes are TRBV7-6 and TRBJ2-6; 10 bases are a match to TRBD1. The clonotype comes from a female donor with breast cancer. Sequenced material: tumor-infiltrating memory CD4+ T cells sorted from the breast tumor. Subset indicated: memory CD4+ T cells, CD4+CD45RO+CD25-. The CDR3: CASTGTGVAGANVLPF. The CDR3 DNA is TGTGCCAGCACTGGGACAGGGGTTGCCGGGGCCAACGTCCTGCCTTTC.